These 28 T cell receptor beta chains came from one sample sequenced in a study of prognosis after radiotherapy for stage I lung cancer. The authors amplified TCR beta CDR3 from genomic DNA using two-round multiplex PCR. The first PCR round targeted every TRBV and TRBJ gene with specific primers. TCRdb fed the multiplex PCR reads into MiXCR, producing one record per CDR3 protein. The sample lists 8,000 to 9,000 distinct CDR3 sequences, less than 70% occurring once. Sequenced material: PBMCs, taken before or after stereotactic body radiation therapy (not recorded which). The receptors stem from a donor over 45 with non-small cell lung cancer.

With respect to this clonotype: One base separates it from a far larger clone, so it is likely a read error. The chain employs TRBV6-4 and TRBJ2-7; no clear D. Germline V lookup: CDR1 MRHNA, CDR2 SNTAGT. This CDR3 comprises 14 residues. Trimming left V 6 bases short and J 3 bases short, with 15 bases between. The CDR3 reads CASRANVRNYEQYF. The CDR3 DNA is TGTGCCAGCAGGGCGAACGTACGAAACTACGAGCAGTACTTC.

By frequency in the sample, this clonotype is medium-sized (0.01 to 0.1%). The V and J genes are TRBV28 and TRBJ1-1; D unresolved. This CDR3 region has 12 residues. V lost 5 bases to trimming and J lost 6 bases, with 10 bases between them. Germline V lookup: CDR1 MDHEN, CDR2 SYDVKM. Here the CDR3 DNA reads TGTGCCAGCAGTCCCCCCCGTCCTGAAGCTTTCTTT. Translating it yields CASSPPRPEAFF. Filled out from reference TRBV28 and TRBJ1-1, the complete variable domain reads DVKVTQSSRYLVKRTGEKVFLECVQDMDHENMFWYRQDPGLGLRLIYFSYDVKMKEKGDIPEGYSVSREKKERFSLILESASTNQTSMYLCASSPPRPEAFFGQGTRLTVV.

The rearrangement joins TRBV5-4 to TRBJ2-7, with unresolved D. CDR1 is SGHNT and CDR2 is YYREEE in the germline V gene (reference sequence). V shed 4 bases and J shed 2 bases, with 7 bases lying between them. The CDR3 runs to 12 residues. CDR3 protein: CASSAPPYEQYF. The CDR3, as DNA: TGTGCCAGCAGCGCGCCCCCCTACGAGCAGTACTTC. Supplemented by reference TRBV5-4 and TRBJ2-7, the full variable domain reads ETGVTQSPTHLIKTRGQQVTLRCSSQSGHNTVSWYQQALGQGPQFIFQYYREEENGRGNFPPRFSGLQFPNYSSELNVNALELDDSALYLCASSAPPYEQYFGPGTRLTVT.

V and J are TRBV9 and TRBJ1-6; 9 bases are shared with TRBD1. The trim removed 0 bases at V and 11 bases at J, leaving 3 bases unmatched. The CDR3 runs to 14 residues. Germline V gene sequence: CDR1 SGDLS, CDR2 YYNGEE. CDR3 residues: CASSVGGQGTPLHF. The CDR3, as DNA: TGTGCCAGCAGCGTAGGCGGACAGGGGACACCCCTCCACTTT.

The chain employs TRBV11-3 and TRBJ1-2; D is ambiguous. Germline values: CDR1 SGHNT, CDR2 YENEEA. V gave up 6 bases and J gave up 6 bases, with 14 bases separating them. The CDR3 is 13 amino acids. The CDR3 bases are TGTGCCAGCAGGGTAACAAGGATACATGGCTACACCTTC. It encodes CASRVTRIHGYTF.

This clonotype has a single count. The rearrangement links TRBV6-1 to TRBJ1-3, with D perhaps matching TRBD1 (5 bases). The V gene lost 7 bases and the J gene lost 0 bases, with 19 bases spanning the gap. The V gene's germline CDR1 is MNHNS and CDR2 SASEGT. CDR3 size: 17 residues. The CDR3: CASTFFGGSSSGNTIYF. In DNA form, the CDR3 reads TGTGCCAGCACCTTTTTTGGGGGTTCTAGCTCTGGAAACACCATATATTTT.

This chain uses TRBV7-9 with TRBJ2-7; D is uncertain. V was trimmed by 0 bases and J by 7 bases, leaving 10 bases between them. The CDR3 covers 13 residues. Germline assignment: CDR1 SEHNR and CDR2 FQNEAQ (reference sequence). The CDR3 loop is CASSLAMLDEQYF. Written as DNA, the CDR3 is TGTGCCAGCAGCTTAGCTATGCTAGATGAGCAGTACTTC. The whole variable domain, filled in from reference TRBV7-9 and TRBJ2-7, reads DTGVSQNPRHKITKRGQNVTFRCDPISEHNRLYWYRQTLGQGPEFLTYFQNEAQLEKSRLLSDRFSAERPKGSFSTLEIQRTEQGDSAMYLCASSLAMLDEQYFGPGTRLTVT.

The chain carries TRBV6-5 and TRBJ2-7; perhaps TRBD2 as D (5 bases). The germline V and J ends were trimmed by 4 bases and 2 bases, with 12 bases remaining between them. Looked up from germline, CDR1 is MNHEY and CDR2 is SVGAGI. The CDR3 loop spans 14 amino acids. The CDR3 reads CASSWTLAPYEQYF. The CDR3 DNA reads TGTGCCAGCAGTTGGACTCTCGCCCCCTACGAGCAGTACTTC.

This clonotype is categorized as medium-sized (0.01 to 0.1%). One end of the junction fails to match germline, which may point to a read error. This sequence joins TRBV20-1 and TRBJ2-3; TRBD2 agrees at 14 bases. Germline V gene lookup returns CDR1 DFQATT and CDR2 SNEGSKA (reference sequence). The CDR3 has 16 amino acids. CDR3 in amino acids: CSARGWTSGRSDTQYF. The CDR3 coding sequence is TGCAGTGCCAGAGGTTGGACTAGCGGGAGGTCAGATACGCAGTATTTT.

This clonotype qualifies as medium-sized. The chain has TRBV13 and TRBJ2-7, with D uncertain. Germline CDR1 PRHDT, CDR2 FYEKMQ (reference sequence). Trimming removed 0 bases at V and 3 bases at J, with 3 bases between. This CDR3 has 12 amino acids. The CDR3 sequence is CASSLGNYEQYF. In nucleotides, the CDR3 is TGTGCCAGCAGCTTAGGGAACTACGAGCAGTACTTC.

The chain has TRBV6-1 and TRBJ1-5; D gene ambiguous. The germline V and J ends were trimmed by 7 bases and 13 bases, with 11 bases remaining between them. The CDR3 totals 10 residues. Germline values: CDR1 MNHNS, CDR2 SASEGT. DNA for the CDR3: TGTGCCAGCAACCATCAGACACAGCATTTT. As protein: CASNHQTQHF.

The rearrangement uses TRBV3-1 and TRBJ2-1, with 7 nucleotides matching TRBD2. The germline gives CDR1 LGHDT, CDR2 YNNKEL (reference sequence). The CDR3 spans 11 residues. The ends lost 3 bases at V and 15 bases at J; junction bases unmatched: 5. CDR3: CASSHSRETFF. CDR3 DNA: TGTGCCAGCAGCCATTCGCGGGAGACGTTCTTC.

There are many counts of this clonotype. This chain uses TRBV18 with TRBJ2-6; D is perhaps TRBD1 or TRBD2 (5 bases each). The germline CDR1 and CDR2 sequences are KGHSH and LQKENI. V was clipped by 1 base and J by 2 bases, with 15 bases between them. This CDR3 has 18 amino acids. For the CDR3, the DNA is TGTGCCAGCTCACCACGGGACCTTTCATTCGCTGGGGCCAACGTCCTGACTTTC. This gives the protein CASSPRDLSFAGANVLTF.

Remarks on this clonotype: A far bigger clonotype differs at one base, so this is likely a read error. This rearrangement joins TRBV20-1 to TRBJ2-1, with D unclear. The CDR3 length is 14 residues. Germline values: CDR1 DFQATT, CDR2 SNEGSKA (reference sequence). V was cut by 0 bases and J by 10 bases, with 16 bases left in between. The CDR3 region has the DNA TGCAGTGCTAGAGATCGAATTGGGTCCTACGAGCAGTTCTTC. Translation: CSARDRIGSYEQFF.

This clonotype counts as medium-sized (0.01 to 0.1%). The V and J genes are TRBV7-9 and TRBJ2-7, with a possible D match to TRBD2 (6 bases). Germline V gene sequence: CDR1 SEHNR, CDR2 FQNEAQ (reference sequence). Trimming shortened V by 0 bases and J by 3 bases, and 15 bases separated the two germline ends. This CDR3 spans 16 amino acids. The CDR3 DNA follows: TGTGCCAGCAGCTTAGCCCTTGACGTAGCGGTCTACGAGCAGTACTTC. This codes for CASSLALDVAVYEQYF.

The chain employs TRBV20-1 and TRBJ2-5; possibly TRBD2 for D (6 bases). The ends were cut back, 8 bases at V and 5 bases at J, with 21 bases in the middle. Germline CDR1 and CDR2: DFQATT and SNEGSKA (reference sequence). The CDR3 runs 14 residues. In nucleotides, the CDR3 is TGCAGTTCTTGGACGGGAGTCCTCCCGGAGACCCAGTACTTC. Its protein product is CSSWTGVLPETQYF.

For this clonotype: A far larger clone is only one base removed, so a read error is likely. The V call is TRBV7-9, the J call TRBJ2-3; unclear D gene. The CDR3 is 12 residues long. Between the trimmed V and J ends, which lost 5 bases and 4 bases, there was a span of 7 bases. Germline loops: CDR1 SEHNR, CDR2 FQNEAQ (reference sequence). The CDR3 sequence: CASSRRADTQYF. CDR3 coding DNA: TGTGCCAGCAGCAGACGAGCAGATACGCAGTATTTT.

CDR3 bases: TGTGCCAGCAGTGAAGTTGTCGGAAACAATGAGCAGTTCTTC. It specifies CASSEVVGNNEQFF. V usage is TRBV6-2 or TRBV6-3 and J usage is TRBJ2-1; D is ambiguous. The germline V gene encodes CDR1 MNHEY and CDR2 SVGEGT. This CDR3 region has 14 residues. V lost 5 bases and J lost 5, with 13 bases in between.

The sample holds one count of this clonotype. Given a far larger clone just one base away, this is likely a sequencing read error. This chain connects TRBV6-4 to TRBJ2-2; no definite D call. This CDR3 region has 17 residues. CDR1 is MRHNA and CDR2 is SNTAGT in the germline V gene. The CDR3 spells CASSYSIALANTGELFF. In nucleotides, the CDR3 is TGTGCCAGCAGTTACTCGATAGCTCTCGCGAACACCGGGGAGCTGTTTTTT.

The sample holds one count of this clonotype. This chain connects TRBV6-2 or TRBV6-3 to TRBJ2-3, with TRBD2 as a possible D gene (5 bases). The CDR3 is 15 residues long. Trimming took 6 bases from V and 7 from J, leaving 20 bases between them. Germline V gives CDR1 MNHEY, CDR2 SVGEGT. Here the CDR3 reads CASRMEVGLSNTQYF. CDR3 nucleotides: TGTGCCAGCAGAATGGAGGTAGGGCTATCGAATACGCAGTATTTT.

In this sample, this clonotype turned up a few times. This sequence may be a read error, since a much larger clone differs from it by one base. The chain carries TRBV5-4 and TRBJ2-3; D is unresolved. From germline, CDR1 is SGHNT and CDR2 YYREEE (reference sequence). The CDR3 has 15 amino acids. The CDR3 DNA is TGTGCCAGCAGCCGCCGAGACACGAGCACAGATACGAAGTATTTT. Translation: CASSRRDTSTDTKYF.

This chain links TRBV11-3 with TRBJ2-2; no firm D call. Trimming removed 8 bases from V and 1 base from J, with 11 bases in between. Germline CDR1 reads SGHNT; CDR2 reads YENEEA. The CDR3 runs 14 residues. The CDR3 here is CASLGSLNTGELFF. The DNA of the CDR3 is TGTGCCAGCTTGGGCAGCTTGAACACCGGGGAGCTGTTTTTT.

By proportion, this clonotype is medium-sized (0.01 to 0.1%). V and J are TRBV10-2 and TRBJ2-7; D uncertain. This CDR3 is built from 12 residues. Germline CDR1 and CDR2: WSHSY and SAAADI. The V and J ends lost 0 bases and 5 bases respectively, with 5 bases between them. The CDR3 spells CASSESRDEQYF. The CDR3 DNA reads TGCGCCAGCAGTGAGTCAAGGGACGAGCAGTACTTC.

Details on this clonotype: This may arise from a read error, as a much more abundant clone is one base away. The CDR3 carries no conserved terminal phenylalanine or tryptophan, so it likely arises from a read error. It is unclear where the CDR3 begins or ends on the DNA, so no DNA is shown, and the CDR3 is as TCRdb lists it. The chain combines TRBV6-5 with TRBJ2-7. The CDR3 contains 11 residues when both ends are counted. Germline CDR1 MNHEY, CDR2 SVGAGI. This CDR3 is CASSSHYERYL.

This clonotype appeared once. In nucleotides, the CDR3 is TGTGCCAGCAGTATGACAGGTAATCAGCCCCAGCATTTT. Its translation is CASSMTGNQPQHF. The V call is TRBV12-3 or TRBV12-4, the J call TRBJ1-5; perhaps TRBD1 as D (6 bases). Deletions cut 5 bases from V and 4 bases from J, with 9 bases between. This CDR3 is 13 amino acids long.

By proportion, this clonotype is medium-sized. The chain uses TRBV2 and TRBJ1-1; D remains unclear. With 4 bases removed from V and 1 base from J, the gap between germline ends came to 4 bases. The CDR3 has 12 amino acids. CDR1 is SNHLY, CDR2 FYNNEI, per germline. The CDR3 bases are TGTGCCAGCAGTGTGCAGAACACTGAAGCTTTCTTT. As protein: CASSVQNTEAFF.

This clonotype is termed medium-sized. The V call is TRBV12-3 or TRBV12-4, the J call TRBJ1-2; perhaps TRBD1 as D (5 bases). Trimming removed 7 bases at V and 8 bases at J, with 14 bases between. This CDR3 has 12 residues. CDR3 DNA sequence: TGTGCCAGCAATCTTGGACGGGGGGGCTACACCTTC. As protein: CASNLGRGGYTF.

A remark on this clonotype: Possible read error: a much larger clone is one base away. This sequence joins TRBV18 and TRBJ2-6; D is tentatively TRBD1 or TRBD2 (5 bases each). Germline lookup yields CDR1 KGHSH and CDR2 LQKENI. The CDR3 sequence is 18 residues long. The CDR3 sequence: CASSPRDLSFAGADVLTF. As DNA, the CDR3 is TGTGCCAGCTCACCACGGGACCTTTCATTCGCTGGGGCCGACGTCCTGACTTTC.